What follows describes a single T cell receptor beta chain. Its cognate antigen is unknown. Libraries were prepared by immunoSEQ multiplex PCR; TCRdb keeps only in-frame clonotypes and omits some of them. The sample holds approximately 97,000 clones, around nine tenths seen once. These data originate in a study of siplizumab effects on memory and regulatory T cells. Study findings and constraints: Naive-or-memory phenotypes were unassignable for roughly 80-97% of proliferating CD4+ or CD8+ clones. With siplizumab, cumulative frequency of CD4+ memory-derived alloreactive sequences dropped significantly. Left unconfirmed was the suppressive function of proliferating Tregs from siplizumab cultures. The naive T cell population seemed more diverse than memory cells and seemed a major contributor to the alloresponse.

The receptor was derived from a human donor in good health. Sequencing was carried out using CD4+ T cells sorted from blood.

The CDR3 nucleotides are TGTGCCAGCAGTCGGGGGGGGCAGAGCAATCAGCCCCAGCATTTT. It specifies CASSRGGQSNQPQHF. This sequence joins TRBV27 and TRBJ1-5; D may be TRBD1 (6 bases). Trimming took off 5 bases at V and 1 base at J, with 12 bases between the two ends. CDR1 is MNHEY and CDR2 is SMNVEV in the germline V gene (reference sequence). The CDR3 contains 15 residues.